The sequence of this T cell receptor beta chain was determined in a study of regulatory T cells in long-lasting Graves disease. HTBI primers from iRepertoire and Arm-PCR of CDR3 regions yielded the TCR beta libraries. From the multiplex PCR reads, TCRdb called clonotypes with MiXCR, one entry per CDR3 protein. The table records 400,000 to 450,000 distinct CDR3 sequences, around a quarter of them present only once. As for time point: persistent/refractory GD, antithyroid drugs over 5 years with positive TRAb. The authors made the TCR library using RNA they extracted from PBMCs. The TCR was taken from a female donor with Graves disease. Sequenced here: peripheral blood mononuclear cells (PBMCs), sampled when the disease was refractory, from a patient treated with antithyroid drugs.

The CDR3 DNA follows: TGCGCCAGCAGTCAAAACCCGGGGGGGAAGGGGACTGAAGCTTTCTTT. Protein: CASSQNPGGKGTEAFF. V gene TRBV5-1 combines with J gene TRBJ1-1; D might be TRBD1 (5 bases). V dropped 5 bases and J dropped 5 bases, with 22 bases sitting between them. The CDR3 is 16 amino acids. CDR1 is SGHRS and CDR2 is YFSETQ in the germline V gene.